One and the same sample provided the 20 T cell receptor beta chains below, sequenced in a study of cytomegalovirus exposure and HLA in healthy donors. Clones were sequenced by immunoSEQ multiplex PCR, and TCRdb holds only the in-frame ones, with some missing. The sample records tens of thousands of clones, roughly 93% being singletons. The sequenced material came from PBMCs. The receptors stem from a man younger than 30 in good health and CMV-seronegative.

This chain links TRBV28 with TRBJ1-4; TRBD1 matches 8 bases. V lost 5 bases, J lost 3 bases, and 5 bases stayed unmatched. CDR3 length: 15 amino acids. The germline CDR1 and CDR2 sequences are MDHEN and SYDVKM. The CDR3 loop reads CASSTGQGPNEKLFF. In DNA, the CDR3 is TGTGCCAGCAGTACTGGACAGGGACCTAATGAAAAACTGTTTTTT.

This chain connects TRBV19 to TRBJ2-1; possibly TRBD1 for D (5 bases). Trimming removed 3 bases from V and 5 bases from J, with 11 bases in between. This CDR3 is built from 14 residues. Germline CDR1 and CDR2: LNHDA and SQIVND (reference sequence). The CDR3 loop reads CASSILSRDNEQFF. DNA of the CDR3: TGTGCCAGTAGTATTCTCAGCAGGGACAATGAGCAGTTCTTC.

V and J are TRBV12-1 and TRBJ2-6; TRBD1, the table's D call, was not compared with the DNA. TRBV12-1 is designated a pseudogene. The CDR3 totals 15 residues. The DNA for the CDR3 is TGTGCCAGCAGCGGGGACAGGGCTGGGGCCAACGTCCTGACTTTC. Translated: CASSGDRAGANVLTF.

CDR3 sequence: CASSLSGWGGNQPQHF. Here the CDR3 DNA reads TGTGCCAGCAGTTTATCTGGGTGGGGGGGCAATCAGCCCCAGCATTTT. The chain carries TRBV27 and TRBJ1-5, with TRBD1 as a possible D gene (5 bases). V was trimmed by 0 bases and J by 2 bases, leaving 11 bases between them. In germline, CDR1 is MNHEY, CDR2 SMNVEV (reference sequence). The CDR3 is 16 residues long.

The rearrangement joins TRBV9 to TRBJ1-1; TRBD1 might be the D (5 bases). Germline loops: CDR1 SGDLS, CDR2 YYNGEE. The CDR3 length is 14 residues. V was trimmed by 3 bases and J by 4 bases, leaving 13 bases between them. DNA for the CDR3: TGTGCCAGCAGCGAAGGAGGGGACCCCACTGAAGCTTTCTTT. It codes for CASSEGGDPTEAFF.

The chain recombines TRBV18 with TRBJ2-1, with 8 bases identical to TRBD1. Germline V gene data show CDR1 as KGHSH and CDR2 as LQKENI. Trimming cost V 5 bases and J 10 bases; bases outside gene matches: 13. CDR3 length: 15 residues. The CDR3 region has the DNA TGTGCCAGCTCATCTGGGACAGGTTCGTTTTTGGAGCAGTTCTTC. This sequence encodes CASSSGTGSFLEQFF.

The chain carries TRBV28 and TRBJ2-2, with TRBD2 identical over 9 bases. This CDR3 has 15 amino acids. V dropped 6 bases and J dropped 5; count of bases not matched to a gene: 7. From germline, CDR1 is MDHEN and CDR2 SYDVKM. Written as DNA, the CDR3 is TGTGCCAGCAGAGAAGCGGGAGGAGTAACCGGGGAGCTGTTTTTT. This sequence encodes CASREAGGVTGELFF.

This sequence joins TRBV5-1 and TRBJ2-2, with TRBD2 identical over 9 bases. The CDR3 length is 17 residues. The germline V gene has CDR1 SGHRS and CDR2 YFSETQ. The junction had 8 bases not matched to a gene; V was cut back by 0 bases and J by 5 bases. The CDR3 DNA is TGCGCCAGCAGCTTGGTGGTAGCGGGAGCCGGGACCGGGGAGCTGTTTTTT. Its translation: CASSLVVAGAGTGELFF.

The chain is built from TRBV7-6 and TRBJ2-7; TRBD1 matches at 7 bases. Germline V gene lookup returns CDR1 SGHVS and CDR2 FNYEAQ. The CDR3 runs 17 residues. J lost 4 bases, V lost 5 bases, and 17 bases had no gene match. CDR3: CASSASLRTTGWYEQYF. CDR3 coding DNA: TGTGCCAGCAGCGCGAGTTTGAGGACGACAGGGTGGTACGAGCAGTACTTC.

The rearrangement joins TRBV10-3 to TRBJ2-5, with 9 bases aligning to TRBD1. With V trimmed by 4 bases and J by 4 bases, 4 bases remained unmatched. There are 14 residues in the CDR3. Germline V gene lookup returns CDR1 ENHRY and CDR2 SYGVKD. The CDR3 reads CAISGQGVTETQYF. CDR3 nucleotide sequence: TGTGCCATCAGTGGACAGGGGGTTACAGAGACCCAGTACTTC.

V is TRBV14 and J is TRBJ2-2; the D gene is possibly TRBD2 (5 bases). Trimming removed 2 bases at V and 6 bases at J, with 7 bases between. Germline assignment: CDR1 SGHDN and CDR2 FVKESK. The CDR3 is 13 residues long. CDR3 region: CASSQSRAGELFF. CDR3 nucleotides: TGTGCCAGCAGCCAATCGAGGGCCGGGGAGCTGTTTTTT.

V and J are TRBV7-9 and TRBJ2-1; D is perhaps TRBD2 (6 bases). The CDR3 runs 16 residues. Trimming removed 1 base at V and 5 bases at J, with 15 bases between. The germline V gene encodes CDR1 SEHNR and CDR2 FQNEAQ (reference sequence). CDR3 protein: CASSLGPSEVNNEQFF. Written as DNA, the CDR3 is TGTGCCAGCAGCTTAGGCCCTAGCGAGGTAAACAATGAGCAGTTCTTC. Full variable domain (outside the CDR3, taken from reference TRBV7-9 and TRBJ2-1): DTGVSQNPRHKITKRGQNVTFRCDPISEHNRLYWYRQTLGQGPEFLTYFQNEAQLEKSRLLSDRFSAERPKGSFSTLEIQRTEQGDSAMYLCASSLGPSEVNNEQFFGPGTRLTVL.

The V call is TRBV7-8, the J call TRBJ2-7; 8 nucleotides line up with TRBD1. The CDR3 spans 13 residues. V shed 5 bases and J 6 bases; nucleotides not matched to a gene: 6. The germline V gene encodes CDR1 SGHVS and CDR2 FQNEAQ. CDR3 coding DNA: TGTGCCAGCAGCGTTGACAGGGGATCCGAGCAGTACTTC. Translation: CASSVDRGSEQYF.

This sequence joins TRBV11-2 and TRBJ2-7, with a possible D match to TRBD2 (6 bases). V was pared by 4 bases and J by 4 bases, with 8 bases between. The germline V gene has CDR1 SGHAT and CDR2 FQNNGV. This CDR3 contains 12 residues. The CDR3 sequence: CASSYGLYEQYF. The CDR3 bases are TGTGCCAGCAGCTATGGACTATACGAGCAGTACTTC.

This chain links TRBV19 with TRBJ2-7, with D perhaps matching TRBD1 (6 bases). Germline lookup yields CDR1 LNHDA and CDR2 SQIVND (reference sequence). There are 18 residues in the CDR3. Trimming pared 4 bases from V and 3 bases from J, leaving 25 bases between. CDR3 loop: CASSTLPPTLGQNYEQYF. CDR3 nucleotides: TGTGCCAGTAGTACTCTCCCCCCGACCCTCGGACAGAACTACGAGCAGTACTTC.

V is TRBV15 and J is TRBJ2-7; perhaps TRBD1 as D (6 bases). CDR1 and CDR2 (germline): LNHNV, YYDKDF (reference sequence). The CDR3 sequence is 15 residues long. Trimming pared 0 bases from V and 6 bases from J, leaving 15 bases between. The CDR3 sequence is CATSRDWRQVFEQYF. The CDR3 coding sequence is TGTGCCACCAGCAGAGATTGGAGACAGGTCTTCGAGCAGTACTTC.

The chain has TRBV18 and TRBJ2-7; TRBD2 aligns across 10 bases. The CDR3 has 14 amino acids. V shed 2 bases, J shed 5 bases, and the junction held 3 bases outside the gene matches. From germline, CDR1 is KGHSH and CDR2 LQKENI. The CDR3 DNA is TGTGCCAGCTCACCAGGGACTAGCGACAACGAGCAGTACTTC. Translated: CASSPGTSDNEQYF. The entire variable domain, with the rest obtained from reference TRBV18 and TRBJ2-7, is as follows: NAGVMQNPRHLVRRRGQEARLRCSPMKGHSHVYWYRQLPEEGLKFMVYLQKENIIDESGMPKERFSAEFPKEGPSILRIQQVVRGDSAAYFCASSPGTSDNEQYFGPGTRLTVT.

The chain employs TRBV5-1 and TRBJ2-1; 12 bases fit TRBD2. This CDR3 contains 16 residues. The germline gives CDR1 SGHRS, CDR2 YFSETQ. Losses at the gene ends were 2 bases for V and 8 bases for J; bases not matched to a gene: 8. Here the CDR3 DNA reads TGCGCCAGCAGCTTATCTAGCGGGAGGGCCAAGGATGAGCAGTTCTTC. Translating gives CASSLSSGRAKDEQFF.

This clone appeared a single time. The chain links TRBV2 to TRBJ1-1, with D unclear. The V gene lost 4 bases and the J gene lost 2 bases, with 8 bases spanning the gap. This CDR3 contains 13 residues. Germline assignment: CDR1 SNHLY and CDR2 FYNNEI. Here the CDR3 DNA reads TGTGCCAGCAGTGCACAGATTAACACTGAAGCTTTCTTT. It yields the protein CASSAQINTEAFF.

This clone occurred once. This chain connects TRBV11-3 to TRBJ2-3, with 9 bases lining up with TRBD2. The CDR3 consists of 14 residues. Germline V gene lookup returns CDR1 SGHNT and CDR2 YENEEA. V was pared by 5 bases and J by 1 base, with 1 base of the junction left unmatched. CDR3 nucleotide sequence: TGTGCCAGCAGCCGGACTAGCGGCACAGATACGCAGTATTTT. Its translation: CASSRTSGTDTQYF.